Listed below are T cell receptor beta chains from one sample, sequenced in a study of blood T cell repertoires in COVID-19. Data came from immunoSEQ multiplex PCR; TCRdb stores just in-frame clones and leaves some out. In the table there are a few hundred thousand clones, around 90% of which are singletons. Sequences were obtained from peripheral blood. The receptor set was obtained from a man aged 45-65 years with acute or convalescent COVID-19. Both conserved end residues are part of each CDR3. The D gene is left open where the match is weak. Size is omitted from some rows. Given values are once, few, many or a class for expanded clones.

.,.,TRBV11-2,TRBJ2-7,TGTGCCAGCAGCCTCACAGACAGGAGAGTCTACGAGCAGTACTTC,CASSLTDRRVYEQYF
.,.,TRBV19,TRBJ1-3,TGTGCCAGTAGTAGTCGTAGCTCTGGAAACACCATATATTTT,CASSSRSSGNTIYF
TRBD1,.,TRBV5-6,TRBJ1-2,TGTGCCAGCAGCATGACAGGGGGCGCGGTGGCCTATGGCTACACCTTC,CASSMTGGAVAYGYTF
.,.,TRBV5-4,TRBJ1-5,TGTGCCAGCAGCCGCGGGGGGGCACGCAATCAGCCCCAGCATTTT,CASSRGGARNQPQHF
.,.,TRBV2,TRBJ2-5,TGTGCCAGCAGAGCAGGGCGCTTAGAGACCCAGTACTTC,CASRAGRLETQYF
.,once,TRBV3-1/TRBV3-2,TRBJ2-3,TGTGCCAGCAGCCAGGCACAGTATAGCACAGATACGCAGTATTTT,CASSQAQYSTDTQYF
.,.,TRBV7-3,TRBJ2-2,TGTGCCAGCAGGGAGGACTCCAACACCGGGGAGCTGTTTTTT,CASREDSNTGELFF
TRBD1,.,TRBV9,TRBJ1-2,TGTGCCAGCAGCGAGGGGGCAGATCATTATGGCTACACCTTC,CASSEGADHYGYTF
TRBD1,.,TRBV5-5,TRBJ1-4,TGTGCCAGCAGCTTACAGGGGGCGATGGATGAAAAACTGTTTTTT,CASSLQGAMDEKLFF
.,.,TRBV11-2,TRBJ1-2,TGTGCCAGCTATGTCCAGGGGCCTACATATGGCTACACCTTC,CASYVQGPTYGYTF
.,.,TRBV7-9,TRBJ2-7,TGTGCCAGCAGCTTAGATGGGAGGTGGCAGTACTTC,CASSLDGRWQYF
TRBD1,.,TRBV30,TRBJ1-5,TGTGCCTGGAGTACCCAGGGACAGCCCTTATTTCAGCCCCAGCATTTT,CAWSTQGQPLFQPQHF
.,.,TRBV18,TRBJ2-7,TGTGCCAGCTCGCCAAGGGGCTTTTCCTACGAGCAGTACTTC,CASSPRGFSYEQYF
.,once,TRBV19,TRBJ1-5,TGTGCCAGTAGTATAGCCTCCCCTCCCCAGCATTTT,CASSIASPPQHF
.,once,TRBV20-1,TRBJ1-2,TGCAGTGCCAGGACACCCTCTATCTACACCTTC,CSARTPSIYTF
TRBD1,.,TRBV19,TRBJ2-2,TGTGCCACCTCGGGACAGGCCGGGGAGCTGTTTTTT,CATSGQAGELFF
.,.,TRBV3-1/TRBV3-2,TRBJ2-5,TGTGCCAGCAGCCGGGGGGAGTGGGGTCAAGAGACCCAGTACTTC,CASSRGEWGQETQYF
.,.,TRBV11-2,TRBJ2-3,TGTGCCAGCAGCTTAGGGGGCGGTCCCCTAGATACGCAGTATTTT,CASSLGGGPLDTQYF
TRBD1,.,TRBV19,TRBJ1-1,TGTGCCAGTAGTTCACAGGGGGGTTTTTCTGAAGCTTTCTTT,CASSSQGGFSEAFF
TRBD1,few,TRBV11-2,TRBJ1-2,TGTGCCAGCAGCCCCATAAGGGGGCTGAGGTTCTATGGCTACACCTTC,CASSPIRGLRFYGYTF